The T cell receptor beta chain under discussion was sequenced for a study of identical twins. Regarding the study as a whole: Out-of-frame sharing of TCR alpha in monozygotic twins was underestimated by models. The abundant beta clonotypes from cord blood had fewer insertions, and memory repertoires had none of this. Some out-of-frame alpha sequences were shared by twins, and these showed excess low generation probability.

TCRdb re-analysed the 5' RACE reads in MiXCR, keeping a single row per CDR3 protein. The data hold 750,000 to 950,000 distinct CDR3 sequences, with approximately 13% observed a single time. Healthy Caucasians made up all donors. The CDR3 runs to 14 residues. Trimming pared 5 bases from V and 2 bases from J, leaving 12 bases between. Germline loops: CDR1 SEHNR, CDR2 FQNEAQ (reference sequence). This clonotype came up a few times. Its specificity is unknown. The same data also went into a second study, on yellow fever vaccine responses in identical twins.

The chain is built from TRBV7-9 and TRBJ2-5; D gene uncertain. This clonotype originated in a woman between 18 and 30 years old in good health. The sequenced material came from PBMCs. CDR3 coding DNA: TGTGCCAGCAGCGGCATCAGGATACAAGAGACCCAGTACTTC. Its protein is CASSGIRIQETQYF.